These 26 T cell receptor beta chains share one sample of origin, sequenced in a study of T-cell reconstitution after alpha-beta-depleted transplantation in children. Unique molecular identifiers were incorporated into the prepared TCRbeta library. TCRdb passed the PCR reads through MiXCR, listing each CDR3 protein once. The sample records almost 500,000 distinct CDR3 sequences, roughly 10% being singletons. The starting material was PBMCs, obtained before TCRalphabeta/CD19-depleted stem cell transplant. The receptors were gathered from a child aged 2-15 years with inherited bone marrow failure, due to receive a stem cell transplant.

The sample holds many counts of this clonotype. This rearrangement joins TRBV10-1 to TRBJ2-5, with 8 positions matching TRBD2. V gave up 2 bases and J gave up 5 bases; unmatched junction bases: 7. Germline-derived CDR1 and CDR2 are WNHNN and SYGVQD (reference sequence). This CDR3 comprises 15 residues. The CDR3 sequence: CASSESAGGEETQYF. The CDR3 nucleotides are TGCGCCAGCAGTGAGAGTGCGGGAGGCGAGGAGACCCAGTACTTC.

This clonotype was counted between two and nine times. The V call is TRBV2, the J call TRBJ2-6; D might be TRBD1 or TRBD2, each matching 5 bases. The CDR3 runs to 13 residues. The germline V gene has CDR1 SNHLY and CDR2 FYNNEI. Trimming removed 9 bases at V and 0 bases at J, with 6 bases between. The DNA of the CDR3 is TGTGCCAGGAGGGGCTCTGGGGCCAACGTCCTGACTTTC. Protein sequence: CARRGSGANVLTF. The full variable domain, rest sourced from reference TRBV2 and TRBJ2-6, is EPEVTQTPSHQVTQMGQEVILRCVPISNHLYFYWYRQILGQKVEFLVSFYNNEISEKSEIFDDQFSVERPDGSNFTLKIRSTKLEDSAMYFCARRGSGANVLTFGAGSRLTVL.

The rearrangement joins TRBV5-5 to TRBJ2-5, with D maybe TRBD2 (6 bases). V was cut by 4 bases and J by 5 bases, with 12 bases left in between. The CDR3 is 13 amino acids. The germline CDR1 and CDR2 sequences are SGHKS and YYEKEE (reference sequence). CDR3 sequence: CASSQRRGETQYF. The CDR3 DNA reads TGTGCCAGCAGCCAAAGACGGGGGGAGACCCAGTACTTC.

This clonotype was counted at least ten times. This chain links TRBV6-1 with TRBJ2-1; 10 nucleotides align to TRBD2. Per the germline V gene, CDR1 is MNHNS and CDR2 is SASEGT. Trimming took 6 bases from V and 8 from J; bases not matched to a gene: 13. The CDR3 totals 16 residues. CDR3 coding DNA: TGTGCCAGCAGGGGGCTAGCGGGAGAACGTGGTGATGAGCAGTTCTTC. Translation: CASRGLAGERGDEQFF.

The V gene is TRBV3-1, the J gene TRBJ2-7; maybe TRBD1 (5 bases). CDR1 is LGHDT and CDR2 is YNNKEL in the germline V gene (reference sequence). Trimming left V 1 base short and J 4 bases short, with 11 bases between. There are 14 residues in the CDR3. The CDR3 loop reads CASSQVAGLYEQYF. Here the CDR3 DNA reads TGTGCCAGCAGCCAAGTAGCAGGGCTTTACGAGCAGTACTTC.

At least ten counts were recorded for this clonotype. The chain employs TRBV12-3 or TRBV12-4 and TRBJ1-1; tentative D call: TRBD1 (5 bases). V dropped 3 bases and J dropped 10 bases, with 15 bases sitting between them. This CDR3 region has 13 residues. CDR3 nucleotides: TGTGCCAGCAGTTTTGGGCAGGGCAAGGCAGCTTTCTTT. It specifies CASSFGQGKAAFF.

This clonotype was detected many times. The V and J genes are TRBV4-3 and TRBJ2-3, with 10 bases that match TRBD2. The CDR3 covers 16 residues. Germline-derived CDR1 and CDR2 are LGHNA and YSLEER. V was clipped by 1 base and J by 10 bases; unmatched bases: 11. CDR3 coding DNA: TGCGCCAGCAGCCAAGTCGTGGCTAGCGGGAGTGTGTCGCAGTATTTT. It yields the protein CASSQVVASGSVSQYF.

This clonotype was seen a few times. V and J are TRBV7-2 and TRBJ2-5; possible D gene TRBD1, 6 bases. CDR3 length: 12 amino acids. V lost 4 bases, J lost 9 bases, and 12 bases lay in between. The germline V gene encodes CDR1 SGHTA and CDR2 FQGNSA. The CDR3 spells CASSWGSGAQYF. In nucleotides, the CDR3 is TGTGCCAGCAGCTGGGGGTCAGGGGCCCAGTACTTC.

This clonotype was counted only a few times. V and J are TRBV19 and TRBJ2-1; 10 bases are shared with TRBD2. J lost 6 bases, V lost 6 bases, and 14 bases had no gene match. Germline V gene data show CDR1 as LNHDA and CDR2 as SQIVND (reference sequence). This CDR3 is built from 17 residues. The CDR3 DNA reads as TGTGCCAGTAGCACGGTTCTCCTAGCGGGAGCTAGCAATGAGCAGTTCTTC. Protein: CASSTVLLAGASNEQFF.

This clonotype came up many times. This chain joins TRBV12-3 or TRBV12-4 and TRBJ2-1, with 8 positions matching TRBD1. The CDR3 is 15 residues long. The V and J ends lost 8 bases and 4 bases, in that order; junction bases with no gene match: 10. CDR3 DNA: TGTGCCAGCCGCGCGGAGACAGGGGTTTACAATGAGCAGTTCTTC. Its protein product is CASRAETGVYNEQFF.

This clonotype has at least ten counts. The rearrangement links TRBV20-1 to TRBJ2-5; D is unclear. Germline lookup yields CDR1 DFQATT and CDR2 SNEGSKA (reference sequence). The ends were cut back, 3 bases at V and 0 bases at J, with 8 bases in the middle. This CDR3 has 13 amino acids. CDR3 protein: CSASDNNQETQYF. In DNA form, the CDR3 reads TGCAGTGCTAGTGATAACAACCAAGAGACCCAGTACTTC.

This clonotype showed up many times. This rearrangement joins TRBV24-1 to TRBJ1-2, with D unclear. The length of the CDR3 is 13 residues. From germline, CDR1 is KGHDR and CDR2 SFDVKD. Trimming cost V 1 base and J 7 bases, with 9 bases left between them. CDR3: CATSDFLESGYTF. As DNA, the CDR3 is TGTGCCACCAGTGATTTCCTAGAGAGTGGCTACACCTTC.

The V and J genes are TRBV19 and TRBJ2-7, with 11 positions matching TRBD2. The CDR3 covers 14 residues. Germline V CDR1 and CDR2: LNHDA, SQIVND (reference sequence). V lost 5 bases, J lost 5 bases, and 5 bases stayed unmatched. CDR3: CASSSLAGANEQYF. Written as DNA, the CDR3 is TGTGCCAGTAGTTCACTAGCGGGAGCTAACGAGCAGTACTTC.

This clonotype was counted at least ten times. The CDR3 DNA reads TGTGCCAGCTCACCGAAGACAGTTTACTCCTACGAGCAGTACTTC. It specifies CASSPKTVYSYEQYF. The rearrangement links TRBV18 to TRBJ2-7; the D gene is possibly TRBD1 (5 bases). CDR1 and CDR2 (germline): KGHSH, LQKENI. This CDR3 is built from 15 residues. V was clipped by 3 bases and J by 0 bases, with 12 bases between them.

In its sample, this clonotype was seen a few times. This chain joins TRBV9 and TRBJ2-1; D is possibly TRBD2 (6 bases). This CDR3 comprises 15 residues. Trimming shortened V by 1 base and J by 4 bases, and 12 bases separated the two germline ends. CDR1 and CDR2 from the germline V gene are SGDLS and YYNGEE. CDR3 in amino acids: CASSVWDGRYNEQFF. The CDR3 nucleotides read TGTGCCAGCAGCGTATGGGACGGGAGATACAATGAGCAGTTCTTC.

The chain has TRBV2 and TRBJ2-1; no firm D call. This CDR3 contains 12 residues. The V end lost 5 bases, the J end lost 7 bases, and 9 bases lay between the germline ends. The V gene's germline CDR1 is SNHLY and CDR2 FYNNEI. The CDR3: CASSLNQNEQFF. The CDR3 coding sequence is TGTGCCAGCAGTCTTAACCAAAATGAGCAGTTCTTC.

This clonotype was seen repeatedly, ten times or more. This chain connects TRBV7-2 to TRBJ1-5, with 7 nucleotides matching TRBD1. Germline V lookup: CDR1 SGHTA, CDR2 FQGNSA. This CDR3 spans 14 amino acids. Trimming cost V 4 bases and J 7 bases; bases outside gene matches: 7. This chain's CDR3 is CASSSTGDSQPQHF. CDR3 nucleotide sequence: TGTGCCAGCAGCTCTACAGGGGACAGCCAGCCCCAGCATTTT.

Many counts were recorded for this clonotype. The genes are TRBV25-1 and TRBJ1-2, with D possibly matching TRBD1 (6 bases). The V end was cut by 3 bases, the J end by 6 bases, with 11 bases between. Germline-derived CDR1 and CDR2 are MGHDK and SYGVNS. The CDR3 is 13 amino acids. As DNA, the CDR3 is TGTGCCAGCAGTGATCAGGGGAATCATGGCTACACCTTC. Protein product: CASSDQGNHGYTF.

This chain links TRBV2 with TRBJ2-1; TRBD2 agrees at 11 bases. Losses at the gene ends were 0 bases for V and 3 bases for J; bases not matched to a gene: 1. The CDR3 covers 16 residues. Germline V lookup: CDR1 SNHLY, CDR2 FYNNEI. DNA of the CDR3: TGTGCCAGCAGTGAAGCTAGCGGGAGGGTCTACAATGAGCAGTTCTTC. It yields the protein CASSEASGRVYNEQFF.

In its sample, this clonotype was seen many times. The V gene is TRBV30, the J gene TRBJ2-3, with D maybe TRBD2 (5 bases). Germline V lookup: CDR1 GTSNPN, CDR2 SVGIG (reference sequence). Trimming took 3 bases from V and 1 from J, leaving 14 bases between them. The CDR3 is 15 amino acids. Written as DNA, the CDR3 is TGTGCCTGGAGCCTCGGGCGGGTAGGCACAGATACGCAGTATTTT. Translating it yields CAWSLGRVGTDTQYF.

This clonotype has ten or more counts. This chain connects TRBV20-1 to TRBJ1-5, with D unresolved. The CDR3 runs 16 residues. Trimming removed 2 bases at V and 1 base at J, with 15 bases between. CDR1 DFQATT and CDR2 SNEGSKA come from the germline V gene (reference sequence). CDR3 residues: CSARNSEGRSNQPQHF. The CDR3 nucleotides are TGCAGTGCTAGAAACTCCGAGGGCCGGAGCAATCAGCCCCAGCATTTT.

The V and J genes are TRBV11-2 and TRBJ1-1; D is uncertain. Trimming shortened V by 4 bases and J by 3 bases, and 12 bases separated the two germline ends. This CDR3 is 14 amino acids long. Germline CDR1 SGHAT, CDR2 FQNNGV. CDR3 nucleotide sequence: TGTGCCAGCAGCTCCCGCCACGGATACACTGAAGCTTTCTTT. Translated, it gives CASSSRHGYTEAFF.

As DNA, the CDR3 is TGCAGTGCTCGCGAACTAGCGGGAGGCTTCTACGAGCAGTACTTC. It is translated as CSARELAGGFYEQYF. This chain connects TRBV20-1 to TRBJ2-7, with 12 bases matching TRBD2. Per the germline V gene, CDR1 is DFQATT and CDR2 is SNEGSKA (reference sequence). This CDR3 is 15 amino acids long. J gave up 3 bases and V 5 bases, and 8 bases lay outside the gene matches.

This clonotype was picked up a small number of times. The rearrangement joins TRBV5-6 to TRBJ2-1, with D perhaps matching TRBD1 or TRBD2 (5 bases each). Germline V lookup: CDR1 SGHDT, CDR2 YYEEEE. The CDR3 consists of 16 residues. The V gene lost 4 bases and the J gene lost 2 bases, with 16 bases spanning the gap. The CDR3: CASSAPTGRPYNEQFF. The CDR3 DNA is TGTGCCAGCAGCGCACCCACGGGACGGCCCTACAATGAGCAGTTCTTC. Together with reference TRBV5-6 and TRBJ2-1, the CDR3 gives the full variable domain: DAGVTQSPTHLIKTRGQQVTLRCSPKSGHDTVSWYQQALGQGPQFIFQYYEEEERQRGNFPDRFSGHQFPNYSSELNVNALLLGDSALYLCASSAPTGRPYNEQFFGPGTRLTVL.

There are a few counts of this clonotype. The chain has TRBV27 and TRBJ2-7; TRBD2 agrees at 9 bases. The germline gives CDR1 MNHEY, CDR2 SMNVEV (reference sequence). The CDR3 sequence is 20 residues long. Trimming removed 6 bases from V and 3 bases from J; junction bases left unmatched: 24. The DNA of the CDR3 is TGTGCCAGCAGCCAAAGACCCCCACAGGGATCCCTTAGCGGGGGCTACGAGCAGTACTTC. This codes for CASSQRPPQGSLSGGYEQYF.

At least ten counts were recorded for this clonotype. In nucleotides, the CDR3 is TGTGCCAGCAGCTTAGCGCATTGGCCCCAACCCCAAGAGACCCAGTACTTC. Translation gives CASSLAHWPQPQETQYF. The V gene is TRBV7-2, the J gene TRBJ2-5; the D is unclear. Germline V lookup: CDR1 SGHTA, CDR2 FQGNSA. Trimming cost V 0 bases and J 1 base, with 15 bases left between them. The CDR3 is 17 residues long.